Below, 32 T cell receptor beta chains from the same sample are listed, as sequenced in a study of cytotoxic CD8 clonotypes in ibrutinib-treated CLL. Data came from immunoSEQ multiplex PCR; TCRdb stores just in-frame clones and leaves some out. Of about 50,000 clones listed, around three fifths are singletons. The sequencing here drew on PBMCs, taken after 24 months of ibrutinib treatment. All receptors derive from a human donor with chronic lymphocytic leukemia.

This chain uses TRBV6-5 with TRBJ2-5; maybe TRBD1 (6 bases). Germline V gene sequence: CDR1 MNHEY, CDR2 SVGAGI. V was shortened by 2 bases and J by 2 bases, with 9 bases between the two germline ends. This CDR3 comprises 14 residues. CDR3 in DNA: TGTGCCAGCAGTTACGGACAGCCGCAAGAGACCCAGTACTTC. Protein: CASSYGQPQETQYF.

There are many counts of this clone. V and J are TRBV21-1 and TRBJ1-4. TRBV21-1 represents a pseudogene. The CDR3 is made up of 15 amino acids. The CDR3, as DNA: TGTGCCAGCAGCAGACGGACTTCAACTAATGAAAAACTGTTTTTT. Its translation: CASSRRTSTNEKLFF.

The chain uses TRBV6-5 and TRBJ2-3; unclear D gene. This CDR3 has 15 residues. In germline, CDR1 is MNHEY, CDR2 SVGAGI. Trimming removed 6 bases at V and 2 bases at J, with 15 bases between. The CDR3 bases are TGTGCCAGCAGACGTATGGGCGGACCCACAGATACGCAGTATTTT. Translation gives CASRRMGGPTDTQYF.

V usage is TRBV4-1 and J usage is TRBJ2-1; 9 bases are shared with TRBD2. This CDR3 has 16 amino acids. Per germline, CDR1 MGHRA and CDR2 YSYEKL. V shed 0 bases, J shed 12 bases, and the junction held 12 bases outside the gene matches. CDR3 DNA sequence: TGCGCCAGCAGCCAAGAGGTGGCTAGCGGGGTCCATGGGCAGTTCTTC. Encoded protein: CASSQEVASGVHGQFF.

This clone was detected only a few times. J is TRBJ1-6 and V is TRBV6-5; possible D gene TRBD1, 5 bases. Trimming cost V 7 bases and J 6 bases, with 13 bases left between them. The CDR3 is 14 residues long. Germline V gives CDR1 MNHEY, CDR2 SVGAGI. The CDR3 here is CASTLGLGNSPLHF. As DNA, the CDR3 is TGTGCCAGCACCCTGGGACTGGGTAATTCACCCCTCCACTTT.

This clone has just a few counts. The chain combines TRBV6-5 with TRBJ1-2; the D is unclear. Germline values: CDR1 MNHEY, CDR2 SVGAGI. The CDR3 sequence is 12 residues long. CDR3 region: CALNAPWYGYTF. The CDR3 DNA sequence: TGTGCATTAAACGCTCCATGGTATGGCTACACCTTC.

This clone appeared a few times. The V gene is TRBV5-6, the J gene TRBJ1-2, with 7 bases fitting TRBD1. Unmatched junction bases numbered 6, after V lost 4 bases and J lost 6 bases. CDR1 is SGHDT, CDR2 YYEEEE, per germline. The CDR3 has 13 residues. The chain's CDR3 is CASSKTGIHGYTF. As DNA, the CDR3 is TGTGCCAGCAGCAAGACAGGGATCCATGGCTACACCTTC.

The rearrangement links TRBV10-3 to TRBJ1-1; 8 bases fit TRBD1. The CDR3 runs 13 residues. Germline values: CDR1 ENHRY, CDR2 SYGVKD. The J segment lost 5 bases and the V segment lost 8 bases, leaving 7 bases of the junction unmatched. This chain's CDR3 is CAIQDRAETEAFF. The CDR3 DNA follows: TGTGCCATCCAGGACAGGGCCGAAACTGAAGCTTTCTTT.

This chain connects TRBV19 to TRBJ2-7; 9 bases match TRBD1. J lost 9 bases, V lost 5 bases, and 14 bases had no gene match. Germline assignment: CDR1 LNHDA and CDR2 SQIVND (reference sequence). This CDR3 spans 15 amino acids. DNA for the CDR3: TGTGCCAGTAGTGCCCAAGGTGGACAGGGGTTGGGGCAGTACTTC. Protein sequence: CASSAQGGQGLGQYF.

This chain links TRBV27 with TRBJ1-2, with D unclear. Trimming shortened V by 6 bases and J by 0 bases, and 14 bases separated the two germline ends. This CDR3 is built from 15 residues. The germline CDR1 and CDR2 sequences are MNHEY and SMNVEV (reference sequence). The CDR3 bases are TGTGCCAGCAGGGACGACACAATCCCTAACTATGGCTACACCTTC. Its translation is CASRDDTIPNYGYTF.

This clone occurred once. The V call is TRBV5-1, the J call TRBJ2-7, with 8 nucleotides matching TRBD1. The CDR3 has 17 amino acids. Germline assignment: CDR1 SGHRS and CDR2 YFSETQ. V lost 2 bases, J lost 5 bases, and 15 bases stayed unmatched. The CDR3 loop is CASSLAGQGSPSDEQYF. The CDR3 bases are TGCGCCAGCAGCTTAGCTGGACAGGGCTCCCCTTCGGACGAGCAGTACTTC.

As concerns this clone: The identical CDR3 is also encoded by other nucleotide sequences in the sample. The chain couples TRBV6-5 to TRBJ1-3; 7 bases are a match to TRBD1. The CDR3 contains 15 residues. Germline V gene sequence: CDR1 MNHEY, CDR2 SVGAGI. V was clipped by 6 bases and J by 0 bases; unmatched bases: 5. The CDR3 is CASSRDRFSGNTIYF. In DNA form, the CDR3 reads TGTGCCAGCAGCCGGGACAGATTCTCTGGAAACACCATATATTTT.

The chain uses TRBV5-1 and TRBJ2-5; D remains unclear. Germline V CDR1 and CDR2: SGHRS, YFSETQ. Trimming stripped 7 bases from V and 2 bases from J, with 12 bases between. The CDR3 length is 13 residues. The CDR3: CASGVNGQETQYF. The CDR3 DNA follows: TGCGCCAGCGGGGTAAACGGTCAAGAGACCCAGTACTTC.

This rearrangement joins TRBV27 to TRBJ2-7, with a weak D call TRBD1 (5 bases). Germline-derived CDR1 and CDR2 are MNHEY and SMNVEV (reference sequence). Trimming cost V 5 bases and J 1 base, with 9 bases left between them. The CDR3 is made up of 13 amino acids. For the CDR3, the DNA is TGTGCCAGCAGTCTCCGGACATCCTACGAGCAGTACTTC. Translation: CASSLRTSYEQYF.

CDR3 residues: CASSPGTAVASLHGYTF. The CDR3 DNA sequence: TGTGCCAGCAGCCCCGGGACAGCAGTAGCTTCTTTACATGGCTACACCTTC. The chain recombines TRBV5-6 with TRBJ1-2; 7 bases fit TRBD1. The germline V gene encodes CDR1 SGHDT and CDR2 YYEEEE. The CDR3 covers 17 residues. V lost 4 bases and J lost 6; bases outside the gene matches: 18.

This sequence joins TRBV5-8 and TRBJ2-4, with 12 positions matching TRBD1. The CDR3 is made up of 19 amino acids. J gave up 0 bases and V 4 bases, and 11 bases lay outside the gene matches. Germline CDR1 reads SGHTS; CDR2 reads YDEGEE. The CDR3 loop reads CASSGTRDRGRIAKNIQYF. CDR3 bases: TGTGCCAGCAGCGGAACCCGGGACAGGGGGCGGATAGCCAAAAACATTCAGTACTTC.

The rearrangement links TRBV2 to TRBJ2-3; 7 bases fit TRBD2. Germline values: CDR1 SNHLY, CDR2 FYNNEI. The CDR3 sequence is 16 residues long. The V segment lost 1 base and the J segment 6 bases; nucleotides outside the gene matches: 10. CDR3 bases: TGTGCCAGCAGTGAAGGGGCGGGGGTTCCTCCCGATACGCAGTATTTT. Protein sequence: CASSEGAGVPPDTQYF.

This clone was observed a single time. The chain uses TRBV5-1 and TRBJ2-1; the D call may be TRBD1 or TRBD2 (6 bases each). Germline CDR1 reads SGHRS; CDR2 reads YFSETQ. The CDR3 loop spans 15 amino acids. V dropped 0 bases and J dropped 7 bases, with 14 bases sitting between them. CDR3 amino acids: CASSLVLAQGNEQFF. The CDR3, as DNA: TGCGCCAGCAGCTTGGTACTAGCTCAGGGGAATGAGCAGTTCTTC.

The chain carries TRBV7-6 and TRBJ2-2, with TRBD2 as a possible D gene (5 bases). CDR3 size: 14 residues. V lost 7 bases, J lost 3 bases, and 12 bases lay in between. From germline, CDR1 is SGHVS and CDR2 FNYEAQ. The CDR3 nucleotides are TGTGCCAGCAACCACTTGAGGGACACCGGGGAGCTGTTTTTT. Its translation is CASNHLRDTGELFF.

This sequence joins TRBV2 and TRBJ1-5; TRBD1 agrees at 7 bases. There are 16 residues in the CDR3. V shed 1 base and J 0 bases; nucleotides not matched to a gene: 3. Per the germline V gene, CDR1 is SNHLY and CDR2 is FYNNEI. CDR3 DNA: TGTGCCAGCAGTGAAGGACAGGGTAATAGCAATCAGCCCCAGCATTTT. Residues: CASSEGQGNSNQPQHF.

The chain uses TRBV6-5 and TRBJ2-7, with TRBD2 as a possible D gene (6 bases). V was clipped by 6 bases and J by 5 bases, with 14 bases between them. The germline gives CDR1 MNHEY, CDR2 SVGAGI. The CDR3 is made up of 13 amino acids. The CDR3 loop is CASSRPPGDEQYF. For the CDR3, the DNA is TGTGCCAGCAGCCGACCTCCGGGGGACGAGCAGTACTTC.

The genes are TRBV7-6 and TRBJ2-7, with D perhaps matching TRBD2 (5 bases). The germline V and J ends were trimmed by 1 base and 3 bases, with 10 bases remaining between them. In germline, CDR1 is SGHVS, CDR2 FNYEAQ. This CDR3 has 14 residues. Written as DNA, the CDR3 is TGTGCCAGCAGCTTAGGCTCCGGGGACTACGAGCAGTACTTC. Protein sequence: CASSLGSGDYEQYF.

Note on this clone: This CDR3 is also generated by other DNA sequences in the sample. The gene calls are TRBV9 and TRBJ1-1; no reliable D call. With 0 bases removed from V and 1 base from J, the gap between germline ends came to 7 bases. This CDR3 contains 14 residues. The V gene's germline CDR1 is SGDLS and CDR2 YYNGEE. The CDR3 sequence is CASSVVGQNTEAFF. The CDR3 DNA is TGTGCCAGCAGCGTAGTTGGGCAGAACACTGAAGCTTTCTTT. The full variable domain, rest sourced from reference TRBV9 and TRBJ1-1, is DSGVTQTPKHLITATGQRVTLRCSPRSGDLSVYWYQQSLDQGLQFLIQYYNGEERAKGNILERFSAQQFPDLHSELNLSSLELGDSALYFCASSVVGQNTEAFFGQGTRLTVV.

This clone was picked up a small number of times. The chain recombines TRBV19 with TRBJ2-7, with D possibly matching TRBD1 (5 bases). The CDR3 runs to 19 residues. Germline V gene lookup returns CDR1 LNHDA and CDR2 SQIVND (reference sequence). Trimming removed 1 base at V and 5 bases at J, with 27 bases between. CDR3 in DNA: TGTGCCAGTAGTATAGTTCCCCCCGCCGCAGGGCCCTTTCCCCACGAGCAGTACTTC. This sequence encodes CASSIVPPAAGPFPHEQYF.

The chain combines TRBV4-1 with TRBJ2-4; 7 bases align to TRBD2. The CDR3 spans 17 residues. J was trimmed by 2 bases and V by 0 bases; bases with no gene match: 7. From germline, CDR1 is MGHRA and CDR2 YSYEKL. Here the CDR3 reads CASSQDGRGRSKNIQYF. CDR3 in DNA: TGCGCCAGCAGCCAAGATGGGAGGGGACGTTCCAAAAACATTCAGTACTTC.

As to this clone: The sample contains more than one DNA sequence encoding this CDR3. CDR3 sequence: CASSIGPSQETQYF. In DNA, the CDR3 is TGTGCCAGTAGTATTGGGCCTAGCCAAGAGACCCAGTACTTC. V gene TRBV19 combines with J gene TRBJ2-5; D not resolved. Germline-derived CDR1 and CDR2 are LNHDA and SQIVND (reference sequence). V lost 3 bases and J 1 base, leaving 9 bases between the germline ends. CDR3 size: 14 residues.

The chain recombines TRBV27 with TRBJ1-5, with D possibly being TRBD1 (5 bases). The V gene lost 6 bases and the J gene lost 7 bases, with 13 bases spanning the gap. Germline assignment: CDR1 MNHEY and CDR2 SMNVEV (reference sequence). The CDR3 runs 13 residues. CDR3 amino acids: CASRRKGDQPQHF. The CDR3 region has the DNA TGTGCCAGCAGAAGGAAAGGGGACCAGCCCCAGCATTTT.

The CDR3 DNA follows: TGTGCCAGTGGTACCGGGGAGCTGTTTTTT. Amino acid sequence: CASGTGELFF. V is TRBV19 and J is TRBJ2-2; D is uncertain. The CDR3 covers 10 residues. Per the germline V gene, CDR1 is LNHDA and CDR2 is SQIVND (reference sequence). V gave up 8 bases and J gave up 5 bases, with 3 bases separating them.

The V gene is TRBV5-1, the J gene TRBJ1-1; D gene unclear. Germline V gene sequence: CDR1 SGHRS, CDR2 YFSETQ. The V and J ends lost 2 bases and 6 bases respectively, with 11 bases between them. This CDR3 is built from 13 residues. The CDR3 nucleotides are TGCGCCAGCAGCTTAGGTTCATTCGCTGAAGCTTTCTTT. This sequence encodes CASSLGSFAEAFF.

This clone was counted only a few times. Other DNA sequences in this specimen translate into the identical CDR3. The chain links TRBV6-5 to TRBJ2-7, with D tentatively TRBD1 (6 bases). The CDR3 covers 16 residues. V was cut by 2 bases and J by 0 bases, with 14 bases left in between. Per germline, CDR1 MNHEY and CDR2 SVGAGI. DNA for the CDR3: TGTGCCAGCAGTTACGGAGGCAGGGGACCCTCCTACGAGCAGTACTTC. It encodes CASSYGGRGPSYEQYF.

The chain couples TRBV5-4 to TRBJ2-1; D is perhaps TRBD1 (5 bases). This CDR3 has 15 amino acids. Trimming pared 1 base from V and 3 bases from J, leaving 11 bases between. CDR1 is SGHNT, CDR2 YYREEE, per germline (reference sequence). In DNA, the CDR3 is TGTGCCAGCAGCTTGAACCAGGGCCTCTACAATGAGCAGTTCTTC. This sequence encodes CASSLNQGLYNEQFF.

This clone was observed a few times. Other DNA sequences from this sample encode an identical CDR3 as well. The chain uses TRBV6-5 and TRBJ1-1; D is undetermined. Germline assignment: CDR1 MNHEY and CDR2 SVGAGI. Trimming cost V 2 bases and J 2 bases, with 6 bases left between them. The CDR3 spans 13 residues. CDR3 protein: CASSYTLNTEAFF. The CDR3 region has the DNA TGTGCCAGCAGTTACACCTTAAACACTGAAGCTTTCTTT.